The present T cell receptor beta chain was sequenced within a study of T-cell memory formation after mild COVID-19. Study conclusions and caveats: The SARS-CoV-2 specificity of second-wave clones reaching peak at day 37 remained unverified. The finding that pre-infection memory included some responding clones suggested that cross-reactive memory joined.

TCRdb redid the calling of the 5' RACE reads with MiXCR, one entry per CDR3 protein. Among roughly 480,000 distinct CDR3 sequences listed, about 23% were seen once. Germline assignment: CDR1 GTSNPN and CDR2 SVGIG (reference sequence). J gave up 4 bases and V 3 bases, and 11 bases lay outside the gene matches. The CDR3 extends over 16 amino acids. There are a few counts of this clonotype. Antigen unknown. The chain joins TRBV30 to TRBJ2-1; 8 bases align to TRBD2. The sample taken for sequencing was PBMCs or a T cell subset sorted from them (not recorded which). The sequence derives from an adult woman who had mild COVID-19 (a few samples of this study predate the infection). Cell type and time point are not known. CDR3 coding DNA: TGTGCCTGGAGACCTCACCCCGGGACTAGTTACAATGAGCAGTTCTTC. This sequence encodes CAWRPHPGTSYNEQFF.